The clone carrying this TCR beta chain was seen only a few times. Its antigen remains unidentified. Germline and genes here are mouse. This record comes from a study of CD8+ T cells in alopecia areata. Study summary: Recipients were roughly 7-11-week-old female C3H/HeJ mice grafted with skin from approximately 6-12-month-old C3H/HeJ donors with spontaneous alopecia.

RNA extraction and reverse transcription yielded cDNA as sequencing template. Clones were sequenced by immunoSEQ multiplex PCR, and TCRdb holds only the in-frame ones, with some missing. Captured here are about 300,000 clones, none seen once; the top ten comprise more than 1%. The pooled cutaneous lymph node cells were sorted using several markers (CD4, CD8alpha, NKG2D, NKG2ACE and others). General study points: Scalp data also include sequences from resident alphabeta T cells of normal skin.

Sequencing was done on a sample of CD4+ T cells sorted from a lymph node. This TCR came from a C3H/HeJ mouse with alopecia areata. This strain has MHC haplotype H2-k.

The sequenced CDR3 bases are TGTGCCAGCAGTATGAACTGGATCCAAGAC. Translating gives CASSMNWIQD. The whole CDR3 reads CASSMNWIQDTQYF. This chain uses TRBV19 with TRBJ2-5, with D perhaps matching TRBD2 (5 bases). The read falls 4 residues short of the CDR3 end, and the missing part is taken from the germline J gene. Germline-derived CDR1 and CDR2 are FNHDT and SITEND (reference sequence). V shed 2 bases and J shed 2 bases, with 9 bases lying between them. The CDR3 has 14 amino acids.